This is a list of T cell receptor beta chains from one sample in a study of low-dose radiotherapy and immunotherapy resistance in tumors. TCRdb re-called the reads through MiXCR, storing one row per CDR3 protein. Of tens of thousands of distinct CDR3 sequences listed, under 30% are singletons. This sample comprised PBMCs, obtained before treatment. Source of these receptors: a male donor with prostate cancer. CDR3s include the opening cysteine and the closing phenylalanine or tryptophan. D genes are given only for firm matches. Clone size is not always given. Where it is, it says once, few, many or a class for expanded clones.

>TRBJ2-1|many|TRBV11-2|17|TRBD2
CASSFGLAGGPRHEQFF
TGTGCCAGCAGCTTCGGACTAGCGGGAGGGCCCCGTCATGAGCAGTTCTTC
>TRBJ2-2|many|TRBV19|16|NA
CASHRGAAMNTGELFF
TGTGCCAGTCATAGGGGGGCAGCGATGAACACCGGGGAGCTGTTTTTT
>TRBJ2-1|NA|TRBV6-2/TRBV6-3|14|TRBD2
CASSGTSGTNEQFF
TGTGCCAGCAGTGGGACTAGCGGGACAAATGAGCAGTTCTTC
>TRBJ2-1|NA|TRBV20-1|14|NA
CSAPVGQSYNEQFF
TGCAGTGCCCCTGTCGGACAGTCCTACAATGAGCAGTTCTTC
>TRBJ2-7|NA|TRBV28|13|NA
CASKEAPSYEQYF
TGTGCCAGCAAGGAAGCGCCCTCCTACGAGCAGTACTTC
>TRBJ2-7|NA|TRBV28|13|TRBD1
CASSPGQGAEQYF
TGTGCCAGCAGCCCGGGACAGGGGGCCGAGCAGTACTTC
>TRBJ2-5|many|TRBV20-1|15|NA
CSARVARAILETQYF
TGCAGTGCTAGAGTCGCGAGGGCTATTTTAGAGACCCAGTACTTC
>TRBJ2-7|many|TRBV6-2/TRBV6-3|15|TRBD2
CASNIRTSGDYEQYF
TGTGCCAGCAACATCCGGACTAGCGGGGATTACGAGCAGTACTTC
>TRBJ1-1|many|TRBV6-8|18|TRBD1
CASSGSDRGRGWDTEAFF
TGTGCCAGCAGTGGATCCGACAGGGGGCGCGGGTGGGACACTGAAGCTTTCTTT
>TRBJ2-2|NA|TRBV7-2|14|TRBD1
CASSSDRGTGELFF
TGTGCCAGCAGCTCGGACAGGGGTACCGGGGAGCTGTTTTTT
>TRBJ2-7|many|TRBV7-9|15|TRBD1
CASSPGTGGFYEQYF
TGTGCCAGCAGCCCCGGGACAGGGGGATTCTACGAGCAGTACTTC
>TRBJ2-3|many|TRBV5-1|17|TRBD2
CASTSRGRAGGTDTQYF
TGCGCCAGCACCAGCCGCGGGAGGGCTGGAGGCACAGATACGCAGTATTTT
>TRBJ2-3|many|TRBV20-1|14|TRBD2
CSARLAGSTDTQYF
TGCAGTGCTAGATTAGCGGGAAGCACAGATACGCAGTATTTT
>TRBJ2-3|few|TRBV6-8|14|TRBD1
CASGGTGQGMPQYF
TGTGCCAGCGGGGGGACGGGACAGGGAATGCCGCAGTATTTT
>TRBJ2-7|many|TRBV29-1|17|NA
CSVEDPPGRADSYEQYF
TGCAGCGTTGAAGATCCCCCCGGCAGGGCGGACTCCTACGAGCAGTACTTC
>TRBJ2-1|NA|TRBV14|17|TRBD2
CASSQGYSGRAYNEQFF
TGTGCCAGCAGCCAAGGATATAGCGGGAGAGCCTACAATGAGCAGTTCTTC
>TRBJ2-1|NA|TRBV6-6|16|TRBD2
CASRPAGTSGTHEQFF
TGTGCCAGCAGACCCGCCGGGACTAGCGGGACGCATGAGCAGTTCTTC
>TRBJ1-1|NA|TRBV7-9|12|NA
CASSLERSEAFF
TGTGCCAGCAGCTTAGAAAGGTCTGAAGCTTTCTTT
>TRBJ2-7|many|TRBV7-3|15|NA
CASSPMGGGDYEQYF
TGTGCCAGCAGCCCAATGGGTGGGGGAGACTACGAGCAGTACTTC
>TRBJ1-2|many|TRBV27|14|NA
CASSLSWQGNGYTF
TGTGCCAGCAGTTTATCGTGGCAGGGGAATGGCTACACCTTC
>TRBJ1-6|many|TRBV5-1|13|NA
CASSPRLDSPLHF
TGCGCCAGCAGCCCTAGGTTGGATTCACCCCTCCACTTT
>TRBJ2-3|many|TRBV5-4|13|NA
CASSVPGPDTQYF
TGTGCCAGCAGCGTCCCTGGCCCAGATACGCAGTATTTT
>TRBJ2-3|NA|TRBV7-9|15|TRBD2
CASSLTSRNTDTQYF
TGTGCCAGCAGCTTGACTAGCAGAAACACAGATACGCAGTATTTT
>TRBJ2-1|many|TRBV20-1|15|TRBD2
CSARRLAGAYNEQFF
TGCAGTGCTAGGAGACTAGCGGGGGCCTACAATGAGCAGTTCTTC
>TRBJ1-1|many|TRBV4-2|16|NA
CASSQDERQVNTEAFF
TGTGCCAGCAGCCAAGATGAGCGACAGGTGAACACTGAAGCTTTCTTT
>TRBJ2-1|many|TRBV11-2|16|NA
CASSLGSGGEYNEQFF
TGTGCCAGCAGCTTAGGGTCGGGCGGGGAATACAATGAGCAGTTCTTC
>TRBJ2-2|many|TRBV7-2|15|NA
CASSPTVWGTGELFF
TGTGCCAGCAGCCCCACAGTCTGGGGCACCGGGGAGCTGTTTTTT
>TRBJ2-2|many|TRBV13|16|NA
CASSLDFAGDTGELFF
TGTGCCAGCAGCTTAGATTTTGCAGGGGACACCGGGGAGCTGTTTTTT
>TRBJ2-5|many|TRBV6-5|15|NA
CASHRTASTQETQYF
TGTGCCAGCCATAGGACAGCTTCGACACAAGAGACCCAGTACTTC
>TRBJ2-7|NA|TRBV6-2/TRBV6-3|15|TRBD2
CASKKTGTSSYEQYF
TGTGCCAGCAAAAAAACCGGGACTAGCTCCTACGAGCAGTACTTC
>TRBJ2-7|many|TRBV6-4|15|TRBD2
CARGAGGPVLHEQYF
TGTGCCAGGGGAGCGGGAGGGCCGGTTCTACACGAGCAGTACTTC
>TRBJ2-1|many|TRBV5-1|14|NA
CASSVPSSYNEQFF
TGCGCCAGCAGCGTCCCTAGTTCCTACAATGAGCAGTTCTTC
>TRBJ2-7|many|TRBV20-1|15|TRBD2
CSARDQTSGAYEQYF
TGCAGTGCTAGAGATCAGACTAGCGGGGCCTACGAGCAGTACTTC
>TRBJ1-5|once|TRBV6-1|16|NA
CASSDWDGGIRQPQHF
TGTGCCAGCAGTGACTGGGACGGAGGAATTCGACAGCCCCAGCATTTT
>TRBJ2-1|many|TRBV28|13|TRBD2
CASSPAPGGEQFF
TGTGCCAGCAGCCCCGCACCGGGGGGTGAGCAGTTCTTC
>TRBJ2-1|once|TRBV12-3/TRBV12-4|13|TRBD1
CASSPTGGKEQFF
TGTGCCAGCAGCCCTACAGGGGGCAAAGAGCAGTTCTTC
>TRBJ2-1|NA|TRBV21-1|19|NA
CASSKALWEREPPSNEQFF
TGTGCCAGCAGCAAAGCGCTTTGGGAGCGGGAGCCCCCCTCGAATGAGCAGTTCTTC
>TRBJ1-2|many|TRBV13|17|NA
CASTPPRGTTGPYGYTF
TGTGCCAGCACCCCCCCCCGGGGGACAACCGGGCCGTATGGCTACACCTTC
>TRBJ2-1|NA|TRBV5-1|15|NA
CASNPVPGPHNEQFF
TGCGCCAGCAACCCGGTTCCCGGACCCCACAATGAGCAGTTCTTC
>TRBJ1-4|many|TRBV18|15|TRBD1
CASSRPGTVNEKLFF
TGTGCCAGCTCACGTCCCGGGACAGTTAATGAAAAACTGTTTTTT
>TRBJ1-5|many|TRBV27|12|TRBD1
CASSSRQGSQHF
TGTGCCAGCAGTTCGCGACAGGGTTCCCAGCATTTT
>TRBJ2-3|many|TRBV4-1|16|TRBD2
CASSQTGTSGSFAQYF
TGCGCCAGCAGCCAAACCGGGACTAGCGGGAGTTTCGCGCAGTATTTT